This T cell receptor (beta chain) was profiled in a study of T-cell memory formation after mild COVID-19. TCRdb ran MiXCR on the 5' RACE reads and lists one entry per CDR3 protein. The sample lists around 340,000 distinct CDR3 sequences; roughly 13% were seen once. Findings and caveats of the study: A balance of CD4 and CD8 characterized clones contracting day 15 to 85, whereas later expanders leaned CD4+.

The junction had 3 bases not matched to a gene; V was cut back by 6 bases and J by 4 bases. The CDR3 consists of 15 residues. Per germline, CDR1 MGHDK and CDR2 SYGVNS. This clonotype has a count of ten or more. No antigen is known for it. The chain joins TRBV25-1 to TRBJ2-3; 14 bases fit TRBD2. The TCR sequence derives from a man aged 18 to 29 who had mild COVID-19 (a few samples of this study predate the infection). Cell type and time point are not known. Sequencing input: PBMCs or a T cell subset sorted from them (not recorded which). The CDR3: CASSRTSGGSDTQYF. The CDR3 bases are TGTGCCAGCAGCAGGACTAGCGGGGGGTCAGATACGCAGTATTTT. Variable domain in full (rest from reference TRBV25-1 and TRBJ2-3): EADIYQTPRYLVIGTGKKITLECSQTMGHDKMYWYQQDPGMELHLIHYSYGVNSTEKGDLSSESTVSRIRTEHFPLTLESARPSHTSQYLCASSRTSGGSDTQYFGPGTRLTVL.